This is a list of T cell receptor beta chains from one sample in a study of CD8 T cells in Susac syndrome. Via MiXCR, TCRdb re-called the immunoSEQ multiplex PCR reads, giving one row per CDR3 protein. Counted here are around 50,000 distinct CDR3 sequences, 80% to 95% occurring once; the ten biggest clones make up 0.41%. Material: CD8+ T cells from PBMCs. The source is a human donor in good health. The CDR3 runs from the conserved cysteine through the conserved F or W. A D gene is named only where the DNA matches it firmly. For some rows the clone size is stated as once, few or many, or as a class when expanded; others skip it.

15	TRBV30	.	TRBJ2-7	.	CAWNQFVSSSYEQYF	TGTGCCTGGAACCAGTTTGTTAGCAGCTCCTACGAGCAGTACTTC
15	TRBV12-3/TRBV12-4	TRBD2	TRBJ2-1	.	CASSLPLAGVSEQFF	TGTGCCAGCAGTTTGCCACTAGCGGGTGTTAGTGAGCAGTTCTTC
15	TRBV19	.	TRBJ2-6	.	CASSPSDSGANVLTF	TGTGCCAGTAGTCCCTCGGACTCTGGGGCCAACGTCCTGACTTTC
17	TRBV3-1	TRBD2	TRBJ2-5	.	CASSYTGGRVAQETQYF	TGTGCCAGCAGCTACACCGGCGGGAGGGTTGCCCAAGAGACCCAGTACTTC
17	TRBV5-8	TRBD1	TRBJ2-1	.	CASSLGTGHGSYNEQFF	TGTGCCAGCAGCTTGGGGACAGGCCATGGCTCCTACAATGAGCAGTTCTTC
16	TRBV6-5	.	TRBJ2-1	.	CASSYSVTGPLNEQFF	TGTGCCAGCAGTTACTCGGTTACAGGCCCTCTCAATGAGCAGTTCTTC
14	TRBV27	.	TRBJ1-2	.	CASSPEGLIYGYTF	TGTGCCAGCAGCCCCGAAGGCCTAATCTATGGCTACACCTTC
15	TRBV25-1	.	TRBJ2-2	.	CASSISGLLTGELFF	TGTGCCAGCAGTATTTCCGGCCTTCTGACCGGGGAGCTGTTTTTT
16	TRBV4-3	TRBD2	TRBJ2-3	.	CASSLTPGLAEDTQYF	TGCGCCAGCAGCCTCACTCCGGGACTAGCGGAAGATACGCAGTATTTT
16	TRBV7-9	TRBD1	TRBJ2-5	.	CASSRIPTGPQETQYF	TGTGCCAGCAGCCGTATTCCGACAGGGCCCCAAGAGACCCAGTACTTC
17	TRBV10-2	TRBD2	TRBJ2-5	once	CASSGTSGSGNAETQYF	TGCGCCAGCAGTGGAACTAGCGGGAGTGGAAACGCAGAGACCCAGTACTTC
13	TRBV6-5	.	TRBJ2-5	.	CASSLDVEETQYF	TGTGCCAGCAGCTTAGACGTGGAAGAGACCCAGTACTTC
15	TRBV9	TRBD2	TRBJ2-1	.	CASSVGGGSSNEQFF	TGTGCCAGCAGCGTAGGGGGCGGGAGTAGCAATGAGCAGTTCTTC
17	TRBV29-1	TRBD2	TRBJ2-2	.	CSAVIAGGRVGTGELFF	TGCAGCGCCGTCATAGCGGGAGGACGCGTCGGCACCGGGGAGCTGTTTTTT
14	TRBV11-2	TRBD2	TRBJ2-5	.	CASRSSGLKETQYF	TGTGCCAGCAGGTCTAGCGGTCTGAAAGAGACCCAGTACTTC
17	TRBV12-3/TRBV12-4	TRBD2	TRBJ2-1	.	CASSSSRLAGRAGEQFF	TGTGCCAGCAGTTCCTCCAGACTAGCGGGTCGAGCAGGAGAGCAGTTCTTC
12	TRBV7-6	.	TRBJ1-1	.	CASSPLNTEAFF	TGTGCCAGCAGCCCTTTGAACACTGAAGCTTTCTTT
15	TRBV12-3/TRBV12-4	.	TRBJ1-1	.	CASSSLLRGNTEAFF	TGTGCCAGCAGTTCACTGTTAAGGGGGAACACTGAAGCTTTCTTT
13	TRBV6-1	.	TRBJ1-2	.	CASSPQGSRGYTF	TGTGCCAGCAGCCCACAGGGCTCTCGGGGCTACACCTTC
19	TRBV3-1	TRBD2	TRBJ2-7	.	CASSPSTSGEGRNPYEQYF	TGTGCCAGCAGCCCTTCGACTAGCGGGGAGGGCCGCAATCCCTACGAGCAGTACTTC
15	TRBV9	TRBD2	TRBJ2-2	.	CASSVTVAGHGELFF	TGTGCCAGCAGCGTAACGGTAGCGGGACACGGGGAGCTGTTTTTT
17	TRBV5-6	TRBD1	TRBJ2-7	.	CASSFWGQGRASYEQYF	TGTGCCAGCAGCTTTTGGGGACAGGGTAGGGCCTCCTACGAGCAGTACTTC
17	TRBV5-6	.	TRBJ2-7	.	CASSPGGTTRRSYEQYF	TGTGCCAGCAGCCCCGGGGGAACGACTAGGAGAAGCTACGAGCAGTACTTC
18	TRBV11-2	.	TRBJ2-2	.	CASSLGANLGQDTGELFF	TGTGCCAGCAGCTTAGGCGCTAATCTGGGACAAGACACCGGGGAGCTGTTTTTT
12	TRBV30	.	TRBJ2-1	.	CAWARTYNEQFF	TGTGCCTGGGCCCGGACATACAATGAGCAGTTCTTC
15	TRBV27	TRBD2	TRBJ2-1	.	CASSAAGGSYNEQFF	TGTGCCAGCAGTGCAGCGGGAGGGTCCTACAATGAGCAGTTCTTC
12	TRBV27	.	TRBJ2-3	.	CASSLGTDTQYF	TGTGCCAGCAGTTTGGGGACAGATACGCAGTATTTT
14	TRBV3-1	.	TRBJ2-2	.	CASSQDSGYGELFF	TGTGCCAGCAGCCAAGACTCGGGGTACGGGGAGCTGTTTTTT
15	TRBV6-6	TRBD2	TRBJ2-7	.	CASGLTSGVGYEQYF	TGTGCCAGCGGCCTGACTAGCGGGGTTGGATACGAGCAGTACTTC
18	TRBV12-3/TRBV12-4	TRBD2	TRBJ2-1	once	CASNPGLADLRSYNEQFF	TGTGCCAGCAATCCGGGACTAGCGGACCTCCGCTCCTACAATGAGCAGTTCTTC
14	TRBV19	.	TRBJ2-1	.	CASSILTEYNEQFF	TGTGCCAGTAGTATACTAACAGAGTACAATGAGCAGTTCTTC
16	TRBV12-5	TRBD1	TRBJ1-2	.	CASGADVDRGHYGYTF	TGTGCTAGTGGTGCGGACGTGGACAGGGGACACTATGGCTACACCTTC
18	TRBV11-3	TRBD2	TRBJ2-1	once	CASSLVGSGRARGNEQFF	TGTGCCAGCAGCTTAGTAGGTAGCGGGAGGGCCCGGGGCAATGAGCAGTTCTTC
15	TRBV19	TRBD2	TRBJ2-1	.	CASKNQLAGFDEQFF	TGTGCCAGTAAAAACCAACTAGCGGGGTTCGATGAGCAGTTCTTC
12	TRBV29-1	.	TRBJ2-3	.	CSVGQITDTQYF	TGCAGCGTTGGACAAATCACAGATACGCAGTATTTT
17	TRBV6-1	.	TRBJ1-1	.	CASRPRVGKRGPTEAFF	TGTGCCAGCAGACCCCGCGTTGGTAAACGGGGCCCCACTGAAGCCTTCTTT
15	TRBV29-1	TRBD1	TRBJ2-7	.	CSVEEGRGGSNEQYF	TGCAGCGTTGAAGAGGGTAGAGGGGGCTCTAACGAGCAGTACTTC
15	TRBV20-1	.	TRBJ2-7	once	CSARGDSVPSYEQYF	TGCAGTGCCAGGGGGGACAGCGTACCATCCTACGAGCAGTACTTC
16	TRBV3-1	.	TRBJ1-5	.	CASSQGHTAYNQPQHF	TGTGCCAGCAGCCAAGGTCACACAGCCTACAATCAGCCCCAGCATTTT
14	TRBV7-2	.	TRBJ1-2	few	CASSLAGKRNGYTF	TGTGCCAGCAGCTTAGCCGGGAAACGAAATGGCTACACCTTC
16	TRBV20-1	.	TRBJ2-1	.	CSARAMSGLTYNEQFF	TGCAGTGCTAGAGCCATGTCGGGACTTACCTACAATGAGCAGTTCTTC
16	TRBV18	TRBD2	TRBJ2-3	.	CASSPPTSGRTDTQYF	TGTGCCAGCTCACCACCGACTAGCGGGAGAACAGATACGCAGTATTTT
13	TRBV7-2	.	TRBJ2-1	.	CASSPAAVNEQFF	TGTGCCAGCAGCCCAGCCGCGGTCAATGAGCAGTTCTTC
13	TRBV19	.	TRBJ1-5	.	CASSVDSNQPQHF	TGTGCCAGTAGTGTGGATAGCAATCAGCCCCAGCATTTT
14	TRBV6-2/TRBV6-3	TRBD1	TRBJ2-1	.	CASSYTGGYNEQFF	TGTGCCAGCAGTTACACAGGGGGCTACAATGAGCAGTTCTTC